These T cell receptor beta chains were read from a single sample in a study of a mutant IDH1 vaccine in newly diagnosed glioma. Produced via immunoSEQ multiplex PCR; TCRdb's table is partial and in-frame only. The table shows tens of thousands of clones, with approximately 88% occurring only once. These receptors have no identified antigens. The sequencing used PBMCs, collected from a glioma patient whose treatment included an IDH1 peptide vaccine. The receptor set was obtained from a man between 18 and 29 years old with glioma. The CDR3 runs from the conserved cysteine through the conserved F or W. D genes are given only for firm matches. Where a row states a size, it is once, few, many or the class of an expanded clone; other rows omit it.

>TRBJ1-1|once|TRBV5-1|.
TGCGCCAGCAGCTTGACAGGGACCCCGAACACTGAAGCTTTCTTT
CASSLTGTPNTEAFF
>TRBJ1-1|.|TRBV9|.
TGTGCCAGCAGCGTAGGGGTCAAGAACACTGAAGCTTTCTTT
CASSVGVKNTEAFF
>TRBJ1-1|.|TRBV7-9|.
TGTGCCAGCAGCTTAGAAGGGTTGAACACTGAAGCTTTCTTT
CASSLEGLNTEAFF
>TRBJ2-3|.|TRBV5-1|TRBD1
TGCGCCAGCAGCGACCCAGGGGGCGCAGATACGCAGTATTTT
CASSDPGGADTQYF
>TRBJ2-3|.|TRBV30|.
TGTGCCTGGAGTGGGGCAACAGATACGCAGTATTTT
CAWSGATDTQYF
>TRBJ1-2|few|TRBV6-1|.
TGTGCCAGCAGCCCCTCGTACGGGGGCGACTATGGCTACACCTTC
CASSPSYGGDYGYTF
>TRBJ2-7|.|TRBV7-6|.
TGTGCCAGCAGCTCGAGCTTGGACGCCCTGTTATACGAGCAGTACTTC
CASSSSLDALLYEQYF
>TRBJ1-5|.|TRBV30|.
TGTGCCTGGAGTCGGGGCCCGGGGAAGCCCCAGCATTTT
CAWSRGPGKPQHF
>TRBJ2-1|.|TRBV25-1|TRBD2
TGTGCCAGCAGTGCCCTAGCGGGATATGAGCAGTTCTTC
CASSALAGYEQFF
>TRBJ2-3|.|TRBV20-1|.
TGCAGTGCTAGAACCACAGATACGCAGTATTTT
CSARTTDTQYF
>TRBJ2-2|.|TRBV30|TRBD2
TGTGCCTGGAGTGTACTAAGGACTAGCGGGAGGGCCGGGGAGCTGTTTTTT
CAWSVLRTSGRAGELFF